In its sample, the clone carrying this TCR beta chain was seen many times. Its antigen is unknown. The sample comes from a study of identical twins. Through template switching, a universal primer site was introduced, and the cDNA contained unique molecular identifiers. MiXCR, run by TCRdb on the 5' RACE reads, gives a single entry per CDR3 protein. The sample includes some 500,000 distinct CDR3 sequences, around a tenth of them seen just once. Study results and caveats: Sequences that were out-of-frame, alpha and twin-shared displayed an excess of low generation probability. It was possible that invariant MAIT and iNKT cells partly confounded the zero-insertion analyses. Monozygotic twins shared more out-of-frame TCR alpha than recombination models predicted.

The CDR3 spans 15 residues. Germline V CDR1 and CDR2: LGHDT, YNNKEL (reference sequence). The V and J ends lost 4 bases and 5 bases, in that order; junction bases with no gene match: 4. This sample also belongs to another study, concerning yellow fever vaccine responses in identical twins.

The TCR sequence derives from a woman between 18 and 30 years old in good health. V and J are TRBV3-1 and TRBJ2-1; TRBD2 aligns across 11 bases. Sequences were obtained from PBMCs. CDR3 residues: CASSLYSGGDNEQFF. CDR3 nucleotides: TGTGCCAGCAGCCTCTATAGCGGGGGGGACAATGAGCAGTTCTTC.